This is a list of T cell receptor beta chains from one sample in a study of technical replicates of blood from several donors. Profiling relied on immunoSEQ multiplex PCR, and the TCRdb table lists in-frame clones only, not all of them. The repertoire has over 85,000 clones, around 96% of them found once; the top ten carry about 0.35%. Sequencing was carried out using T cells isolated from PBMCs. These receptor sequences come from a human donor in good health. The CDR3 runs from the conserved cysteine through the conserved F or W. Only part of the rows carry a size: once, few, many, or a class if the clone is expanded.

J: TRBJ1-1
V: TRBV5-4
size: NA
CDR3: CASSPTENTEAFF

J: TRBJ2-7
V: TRBV11-3
size: NA
CDR3: CASSLGQNFNEQYF

J: TRBJ1-2
V: TRBV5-4
size: NA
CDR3: CASSFDRYGYTF

J: TRBJ2-3
V: TRBV7-3
size: once
CDR3: CASSLLAGTDTQYF

J: TRBJ2-7
V: TRBV2
size: NA
CDR3: CASSESGGVLEQYF

J: TRBJ2-1
V: TRBV6-1
size: once
CDR3: CASSKSSYNEQFF

J: TRBJ1-5
V: TRBV7-2
size: NA
CDR3: CASSPQVEGQPQHF

J: TRBJ1-2
V: TRBV15
size: NA
CDR3: CATSRDLGNYGYTF

J: TRBJ2-5
V: TRBV5-1
size: NA
CDR3: CASSLDSSSGGETQYF

J: TRBJ2-7
V: TRBV29-1
size: NA
CDR3: CSVGINAPNEQYF

J: TRBJ2-7
V: TRBV5-1
size: NA
CDR3: CASSYYNRVYEQYF

J: TRBJ2-7
V: TRBV7-8
size: NA
CDR3: CASSLWREPLAYEQYF

J: TRBJ1-1
V: TRBV7-2
size: NA
CDR3: CASSLQGGNTEAFF

J: TRBJ2-1
V: TRBV27
size: NA
CDR3: CASARLAGIPYNEQFF

J: TRBJ2-5
V: TRBV7-2
size: once
CDR3: CASSLDRWETQYF

J: TRBJ2-7
V: TRBV7-2
size: NA
CDR3: CASSLAGGQGTPYEQYF

J: TRBJ1-1
V: TRBV5-5
size: NA
CDR3: CASSFYFGQSNTEAFF

J: TRBJ2-1
V: TRBV9
size: NA
CDR3: CASSRTRGPNEQFF

J: TRBJ1-3
V: TRBV27
size: NA
CDR3: CASSSGEPRNTIYF

J: TRBJ1-1
V: TRBV7-9
size: once
CDR3: CASSLNGLSEAFF

J: TRBJ1-4
V: TRBV5-1
size: NA
CDR3: CASSDQGGSLNEKLFF

J: TRBJ2-7
V: TRBV6-1
size: NA
CDR3: CASGGLSSYEQYF

J: TRBJ1-4
V: TRBV28
size: NA
CDR3: CASGGTVNEKLFF

J: TRBJ1-5
V: TRBV2
size: NA
CDR3: CASSDRFSNQPQHF

J: TRBJ2-3
V: TRBV2
size: NA
CDR3: CASSASRVDNSEDTQYF

J: TRBJ2-2
V: TRBV2
size: once
CDR3: CASSPSGRSTGELFF

J: TRBJ1-2
V: TRBV6-5
size: NA
CDR3: CASSSLYYGYTF

J: TRBJ1-1
V: TRBV5-6
size: NA
CDR3: CASSLGGPTEAFF

J: TRBJ2-7
V: TRBV11-2
size: NA
CDR3: CASSWRTSGILYEQYF

J: TRBJ2-5
V: TRBV4-1
size: NA
CDR3: CASSQRWRRVVQETQYF

J: TRBJ1-2
V: TRBV7-6
size: NA
CDR3: CASSLNLPGTEAITF

J: TRBJ2-7
V: TRBV19
size: NA
CDR3: CASSLNREASYEQYF

J: TRBJ2-5
V: TRBV4-2
size: NA
CDR3: CASSLPGETQYF

J: TRBJ2-1
V: TRBV18
size: NA
CDR3: CASSPGTSGYNEQFF

J: TRBJ2-1
V: TRBV2
size: NA
CDR3: CASSWTSGMNEQFF

J: TRBJ2-7
V: TRBV7-6
size: NA
CDR3: CASSPLAGAMNEQYF

J: TRBJ2-2
V: TRBV11-2
size: NA
CDR3: CASSQGWGELFF

J: TRBJ2-3
V: TRBV2
size: NA
CDR3: CASSLTDTQYF

J: TRBJ1-1
V: TRBV7-9
size: NA
CDR3: CASSLGGQVEAFF

J: TRBJ2-1
V: TRBV5-1
size: NA
CDR3: CASSLRLAGGDGEQFF

J: TRBJ2-3
V: TRBV6-5
size: NA
CDR3: CASSFTRVGDTQYF

J: TRBJ2-1
V: TRBV9
size: NA
CDR3: CASSVVAGQGEQFF

J: TRBJ2-7
V: TRBV19
size: NA
CDR3: CASSNDRVRYF

J: TRBJ1-1
V: TRBV6-6
size: NA
CDR3: CASRLQGTEAFF

J: TRBJ2-7
V: TRBV10-3
size: NA
CDR3: CAISERWTGHYEQYF

J: TRBJ2-5
V: TRBV19
size: NA
CDR3: CASSIDRGQETQYF

J: TRBJ1-1
V: TRBV28
size: NA
CDR3: CASSFEGGTAPQAFF

J: TRBJ2-7
V: TRBV11-2
size: NA
CDR3: CASSLTGETYEQYF